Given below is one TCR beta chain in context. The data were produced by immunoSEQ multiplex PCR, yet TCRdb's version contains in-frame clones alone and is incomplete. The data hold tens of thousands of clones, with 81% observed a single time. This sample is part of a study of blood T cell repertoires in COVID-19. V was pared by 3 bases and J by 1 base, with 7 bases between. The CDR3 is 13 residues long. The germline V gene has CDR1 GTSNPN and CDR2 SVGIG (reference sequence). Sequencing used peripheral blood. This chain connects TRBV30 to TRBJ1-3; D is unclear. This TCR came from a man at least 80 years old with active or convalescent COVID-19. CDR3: CAWRQLSGNTIYF. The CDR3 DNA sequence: TGTGCCTGGAGGCAGTTATCTGGAAACACCATATATTTT.